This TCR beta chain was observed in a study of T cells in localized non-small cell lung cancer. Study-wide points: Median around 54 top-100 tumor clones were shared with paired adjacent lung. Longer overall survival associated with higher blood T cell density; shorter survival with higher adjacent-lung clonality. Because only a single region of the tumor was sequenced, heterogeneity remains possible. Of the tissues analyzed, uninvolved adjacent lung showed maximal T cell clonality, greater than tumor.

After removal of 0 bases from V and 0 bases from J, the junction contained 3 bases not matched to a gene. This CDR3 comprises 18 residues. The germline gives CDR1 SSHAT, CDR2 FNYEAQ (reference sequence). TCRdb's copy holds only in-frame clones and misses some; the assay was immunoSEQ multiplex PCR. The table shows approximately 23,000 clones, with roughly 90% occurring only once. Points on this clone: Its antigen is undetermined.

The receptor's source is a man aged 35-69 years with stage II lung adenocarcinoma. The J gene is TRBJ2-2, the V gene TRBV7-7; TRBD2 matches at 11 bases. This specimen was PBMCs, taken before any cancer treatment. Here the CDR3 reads CASSLAIAGGTNTGELFF. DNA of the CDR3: TGTGCCAGCAGCTTAGCGATAGCGGGGGGGACGAACACCGGGGAGCTGTTTTTT.